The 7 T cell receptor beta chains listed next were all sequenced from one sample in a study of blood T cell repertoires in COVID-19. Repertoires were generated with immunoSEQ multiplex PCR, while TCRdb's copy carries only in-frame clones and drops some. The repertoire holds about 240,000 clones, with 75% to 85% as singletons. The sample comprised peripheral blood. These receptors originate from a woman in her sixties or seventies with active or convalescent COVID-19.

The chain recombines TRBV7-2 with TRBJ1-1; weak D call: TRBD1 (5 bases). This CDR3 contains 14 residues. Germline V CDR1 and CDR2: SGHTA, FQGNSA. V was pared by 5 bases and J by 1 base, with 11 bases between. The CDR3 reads CASSQGLWNTEAFF. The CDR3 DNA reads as TGTGCCAGCAGCCAGGGACTCTGGAACACTGAAGCTTTCTTT.

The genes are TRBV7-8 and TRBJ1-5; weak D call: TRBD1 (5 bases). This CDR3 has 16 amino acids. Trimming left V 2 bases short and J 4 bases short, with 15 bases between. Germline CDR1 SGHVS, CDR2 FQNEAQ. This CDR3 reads CASSLNSGLGNQPQHF. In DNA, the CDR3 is TGTGCCAGCAGCTTAAACTCAGGGCTAGGGAATCAGCCCCAGCATTTT.

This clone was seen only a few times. CDR3 in amino acids: CASSENRDGQPQHF. The CDR3 DNA reads TGTGCCAGCAGTGAAAACAGGGATGGTCAGCCCCAGCATTTT. The chain links TRBV25-1 to TRBJ1-5, with D maybe TRBD1 (6 bases). Germline CDR1 is MGHDK and CDR2 is SYGVNS. The CDR3 spans 14 residues. V was clipped by 2 bases and J by 6 bases, with 11 bases between them.

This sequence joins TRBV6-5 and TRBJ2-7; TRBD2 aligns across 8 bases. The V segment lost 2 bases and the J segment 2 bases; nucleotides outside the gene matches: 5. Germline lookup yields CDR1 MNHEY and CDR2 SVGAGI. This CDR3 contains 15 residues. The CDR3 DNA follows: TGTGCCAGCAGTTACGTCGGGGGGGCTACCTACGAGCAGTACTTC. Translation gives CASSYVGGATYEQYF.

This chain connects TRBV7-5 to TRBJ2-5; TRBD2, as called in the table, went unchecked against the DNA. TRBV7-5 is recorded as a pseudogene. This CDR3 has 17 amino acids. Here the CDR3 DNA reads TGTGCCAGAAGCTTTTACCGGACTAGCCCGTCGGGGGAGACCCAGTACTTC. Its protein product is CARSFYRTSPSGETQYF.

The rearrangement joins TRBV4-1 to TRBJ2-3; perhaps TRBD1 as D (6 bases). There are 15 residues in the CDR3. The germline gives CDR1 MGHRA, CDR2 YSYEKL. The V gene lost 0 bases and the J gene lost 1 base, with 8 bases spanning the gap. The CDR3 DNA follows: TGCGCCAGCAGCCAAGATGGGGGCGGCACAGATACGCAGTATTTT. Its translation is CASSQDGGGTDTQYF.

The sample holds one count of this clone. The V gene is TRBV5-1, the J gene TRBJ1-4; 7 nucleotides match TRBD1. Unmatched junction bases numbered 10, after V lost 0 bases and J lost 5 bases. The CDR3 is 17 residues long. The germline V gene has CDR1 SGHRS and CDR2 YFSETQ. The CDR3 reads CASSLGLNRGLNEKLFF. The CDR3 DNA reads TGCGCCAGCAGCTTGGGGCTAAACAGGGGATTAAATGAAAAACTGTTTTTT.